This T cell receptor (beta chain) was sequenced in a study of patients and donors after allogeneic stem cell transplantation. From the RT-PCR reads, TCRdb called clonotypes with MiXCR, one entry per CDR3 protein. Of roughly 200,000 distinct CDR3 sequences listed, roughly two fifths are singletons. This CDR3 is built from 11 residues. Germline-derived CDR1 and CDR2 are SQVTM and ANQGSEA. V dropped 6 bases and J dropped 5 bases, with 11 bases sitting between them. The chain uses TRBV29-1 and TRBJ2-7; maybe TRBD1 (5 bases). Specimen: blood, either unsorted or a sorted T cell fraction (not recorded which). The TCR was taken from a human donor who was either an allogeneic HSCT recipient or a stem cell or donor lymphocyte infusion donor (not recorded which). It is not recorded whose cells these are; they may come from a transplant donor. For the CDR3, the DNA is TGCAGCGTCAGGACATCCCACGAGCAGTACTTC. This translates into CSVRTSHEQYF.